This T cell receptor (beta chain) is from a study of monozygotic twins with inflammatory bowel disease. Researchers used roughly 3,700 ng of total RNA for each TCR library. TCRdb reprocessed the 5' RACE reads, keeping one entry per CDR3 protein, no DNA. This sample's table has 150,000 to 200,000 distinct CDR3 sequences. The CDR3 covers 17 residues. Germline CDR1 KGHDR, CDR2 SFDVKD. Whole-study findings and limits: The authors could not tell different T cell subtypes apart. Evidence failed to back one strong IBD-linked signal or clonotype.

On this clonotype itself: Its antigen remains unidentified.

With no T cell sorting beforehand, total RNA was isolated from whole blood. The clonotype was recovered from a human donor with ulcerative colitis or Crohn's disease, or a healthy co-twin of an affected twin (not recorded which). The V call is TRBV24-1, the J call TRBJ2-3; TCRdb outputs TRBD1, but without DNA this stays unchecked. The sequenced material came from blood. CDR3 amino acids: CATSDPGQAGDWDTQYF.